Presented here are 16 T cell receptor beta chains from one specimen sequenced in a study of cytomegalovirus exposure and HLA in healthy donors. The protocol was immunoSEQ multiplex PCR, while the TCRdb copy is restricted to in-frame clones and leaves out a portion. The sample includes 150,000 to 200,000 clones, 80% to 90% of them seen just once. Material for sequencing was PBMCs. These receptors were collected from a woman younger than 45 in good health and CMV-seronegative.

The chain carries TRBV11-1 and TRBJ1-2, with TRBD1 identical over 8 bases. Trimming took 5 bases from V and 8 from J; bases not matched to a gene: 16. The CDR3 covers 16 residues. Germline CDR1 SGHAT, CDR2 FQDESV (reference sequence). The CDR3 reads CASSPRSTGERGGYTF. Here the CDR3 DNA reads TGTGCCAGCAGCCCAAGATCGACAGGGGAAAGAGGAGGCTACACCTTC.

CDR3 loop: CASSLGNVGTEAFF. CDR3 nucleotide sequence: TGTGCCAGCAGCTTAGGTAATGTGGGCACTGAAGCTTTCTTT. V gene TRBV7-9 combines with J gene TRBJ1-1, with D unclear. CDR1 is SEHNR, CDR2 FQNEAQ, per germline (reference sequence). Trimming left V 1 base short and J 4 bases short, with 10 bases between. The CDR3 covers 14 residues.

The chain joins TRBV10-3 to TRBJ2-1; 7 positions agree with TRBD2. The V gene end was trimmed by 5 bases and the J gene end by 8 bases; junction bases not matched to a gene: 12. The CDR3 consists of 15 residues. Germline CDR1 ENHRY, CDR2 SYGVKD. CDR3 loop: CAISKGLDRSDEQFF. DNA for the CDR3: TGTGCCATCAGTAAAGGACTAGATAGGAGCGATGAGCAGTTCTTC.

This clone was recorded only once. The chain is built from TRBV5-6 and TRBJ1-1; no clear D gene. The CDR3 loop spans 13 amino acids. Germline CDR1 reads SGHDT; CDR2 reads YYEEEE. Trimming removed 0 bases from V and 4 bases from J, with 7 bases in between. The chain's CDR3 is CASSLGQITEAFF. The CDR3 DNA follows: TGTGCCAGCAGCTTGGGGCAGATCACTGAAGCTTTCTTT.

The chain joins TRBV5-6 to TRBJ1-2; maybe TRBD1 (5 bases). Per germline, CDR1 SGHDT and CDR2 YYEEEE. V was clipped by 4 bases and J by 0 bases, with 7 bases between them. The CDR3 has 13 residues. In DNA, the CDR3 is TGTGCCAGCAGCCAGACAGCTAACTATGGCTACACCTTC. Protein sequence: CASSQTANYGYTF.

The V gene is TRBV5-4, the J gene TRBJ2-6; D gene uncertain. The germline V and J ends were trimmed by 0 bases and 2 bases, with 9 bases remaining between them. Germline CDR1 and CDR2: SGHNT and YYREEE (reference sequence). The CDR3 runs to 16 residues. The DNA of the CDR3 is TGTGCCAGCAGCTTGGGTCCGCAGGCTGGGGCCAACGTCCTGACTTTC. This translates into CASSLGPQAGANVLTF.

Only one count was recorded for this clone. The V gene is TRBV27, the J gene TRBJ2-2; TRBD2 aligns across 12 bases. In germline, CDR1 is MNHEY, CDR2 SMNVEV (reference sequence). The trim removed 1 base at V and 4 bases at J, leaving 4 bases unmatched. CDR3 size: 17 residues. In DNA form, the CDR3 reads TGTGCCAGCAGTTTATTGACTAGCGGGGGTGGCACCGGGGAGCTGTTTTTT. It specifies CASSLLTSGGGTGELFF.

The chain is built from TRBV7-9 and TRBJ1-4; D is possibly TRBD1 (5 bases). V was shortened by 5 bases and J by 0 bases, with 10 bases between the two germline ends. CDR1 and CDR2 (germline): SEHNR, FQNEAQ (reference sequence). CDR3 length: 15 residues. CDR3 in amino acids: CASSPWTPTNEKLFF. For the CDR3, the DNA is TGTGCCAGCAGCCCTTGGACACCAACTAATGAAAAACTGTTTTTT. The full variable domain, completed using reference TRBV7-9 and TRBJ1-4, is DTGVSQNPRHKITKRGQNVTFRCDPISEHNRLYWYRQTLGQGPEFLTYFQNEAQLEKSRLLSDRFSAERPKGSFSTLEIQRTEQGDSAMYLCASSPWTPTNEKLFFGSGTQLSVL.

This rearrangement joins TRBV9 to TRBJ1-3; D is uncertain. Trimming shortened V by 3 bases and J by 0 bases, and 7 bases separated the two germline ends. The CDR3 is made up of 14 amino acids. Germline V CDR1 and CDR2: SGDLS, YYNGEE. CDR3 in DNA: TGTGCCAGCAGCGGACTGGGCTCTGGAAACACCATATATTTT. Its translation is CASSGLGSGNTIYF. Complete variable domain (other parts from reference TRBV9 and TRBJ1-3): DSGVTQTPKHLITATGQRVTLRCSPRSGDLSVYWYQQSLDQGLQFLIQYYNGEERAKGNILERFSAQQFPDLHSELNLSSLELGDSALYFCASSGLGSGNTIYFGEGSWLTVV.

V and J are TRBV6-1 and TRBJ1-5; possible D gene TRBD1, 5 bases. Germline V gene sequence: CDR1 MNHNS, CDR2 SASEGT. Trimming cost V 8 bases and J 1 base, with 12 bases left between them. This CDR3 region has 14 residues. The DNA of the CDR3 is TGTGCCAGCGGATTTGAGGGGAGCAATCAGCCCCAGCATTTT. Amino acid sequence: CASGFEGSNQPQHF.

The gene calls are TRBV20-1 and TRBJ2-3; D gene ambiguous. Germline CDR1 reads DFQATT; CDR2 reads SNEGSKA (reference sequence). The CDR3 contains 11 residues. V lost 3 bases to trimming and J lost 7 bases, with 8 bases between them. This CDR3 is CSARGIYTQYF. In nucleotides, the CDR3 is TGCAGTGCTAGGGGGATTTATACGCAGTATTTT.

The chain recombines TRBV18 with TRBJ2-3; 8 bases agree with TRBD2. Germline trimming cut 2 bases from V and 1 base from J; bases unmatched to any gene: 5. This CDR3 spans 16 amino acids. Germline V gene data show CDR1 as KGHSH and CDR2 as LQKENI. The CDR3, as DNA: TGTGCCAGCTCACCATCGGGGGGGGGCCGCACAGATACGCAGTATTTT. Translation: CASSPSGGGRTDTQYF.

The V gene is TRBV4-3, the J gene TRBJ1-2, with 7 positions matching TRBD1. CDR1 LGHNA and CDR2 YSLEER come from the germline V gene. After removal of 3 bases from V and 2 bases from J, the junction contained 3 bases not matched to a gene. The CDR3 has 14 residues. The CDR3 region has the DNA TGCGCCAGCAGCCAGGGGGACAGAAACTATGGCTACACCTTC. Residues: CASSQGDRNYGYTF.

The genes are TRBV9 and TRBJ1-4, with 7 positions matching TRBD1. The CDR3 sequence is 17 residues long. Germline lookup yields CDR1 SGDLS and CDR2 YYNGEE. V gave up 3 bases and J gave up 8 bases; unmatched junction bases: 16. The CDR3 DNA reads TGTGCCAGCAGCGCACACTTTACCGGGACAGCAAACGAAAAACTGTTTTTT. Translating gives CASSAHFTGTANEKLFF.

V usage is TRBV7-9 and J usage is TRBJ1-5, with 9 bases matching TRBD1. V trimming: 0 bases; J trimming: 4 bases; junction bases outside the gene matches: 1. Germline loops: CDR1 SEHNR, CDR2 FQNEAQ (reference sequence). The CDR3 spans 15 residues. The CDR3 is CASSLAGTGNQPQHF. The CDR3, as DNA: TGTGCCAGCAGCTTAGCCGGGACAGGGAATCAGCCCCAGCATTTT. Filled out from reference TRBV7-9 and TRBJ1-5, the complete variable domain reads DTGVSQNPRHKITKRGQNVTFRCDPISEHNRLYWYRQTLGQGPEFLTYFQNEAQLEKSRLLSDRFSAERPKGSFSTLEIQRTEQGDSAMYLCASSLAGTGNQPQHFGDGTRLSIL.

This chain joins TRBV13 and TRBJ2-6; D might be TRBD1 (6 bases). Trimming left V 1 base short and J 0 bases short, with 10 bases between. Germline lookup yields CDR1 PRHDT and CDR2 FYEKMQ (reference sequence). This CDR3 contains 17 residues. Here the CDR3 DNA reads TGTGCCAGCAGCTTAGACAGGGCCCGCTCTGGGGCCAACGTCCTGACTTTC. This codes for CASSLDRARSGANVLTF.